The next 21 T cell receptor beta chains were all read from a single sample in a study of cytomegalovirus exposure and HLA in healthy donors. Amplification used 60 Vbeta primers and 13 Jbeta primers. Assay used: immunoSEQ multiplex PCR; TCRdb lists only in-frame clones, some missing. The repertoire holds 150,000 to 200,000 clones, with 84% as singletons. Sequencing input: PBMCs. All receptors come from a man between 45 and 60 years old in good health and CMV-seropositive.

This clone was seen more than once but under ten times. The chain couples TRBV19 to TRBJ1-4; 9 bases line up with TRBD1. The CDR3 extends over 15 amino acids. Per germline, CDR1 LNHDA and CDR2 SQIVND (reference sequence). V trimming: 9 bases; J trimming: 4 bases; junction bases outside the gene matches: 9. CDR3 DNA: TGTGCCAGCTCCGGGACAGGGTCACGTAATGAAAAACTGTTTTTT. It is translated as CASSGTGSRNEKLFF.

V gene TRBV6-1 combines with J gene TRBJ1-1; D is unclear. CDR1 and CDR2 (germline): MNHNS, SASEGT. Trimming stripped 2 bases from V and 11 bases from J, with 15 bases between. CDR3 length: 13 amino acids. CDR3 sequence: CASSERSPGEAFF. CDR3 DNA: TGTGCCAGCAGTGAAAGGTCTCCTGGGGAGGCTTTCTTT.

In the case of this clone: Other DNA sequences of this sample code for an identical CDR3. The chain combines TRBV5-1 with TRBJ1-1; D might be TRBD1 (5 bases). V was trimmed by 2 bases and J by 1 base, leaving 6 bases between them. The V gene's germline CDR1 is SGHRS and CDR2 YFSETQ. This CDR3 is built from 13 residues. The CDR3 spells CASSFQGNTEAFF. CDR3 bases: TGCGCCAGCAGCTTCCAGGGGAACACTGAAGCTTTCTTT.

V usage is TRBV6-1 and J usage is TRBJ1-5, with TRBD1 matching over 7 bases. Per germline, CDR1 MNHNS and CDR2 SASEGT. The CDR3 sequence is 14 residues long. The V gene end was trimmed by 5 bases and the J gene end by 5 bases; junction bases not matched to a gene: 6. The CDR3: CASSPRDSYQPQHF. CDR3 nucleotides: TGTGCCAGCAGTCCCCGGGACAGTTATCAGCCCCAGCATTTT.

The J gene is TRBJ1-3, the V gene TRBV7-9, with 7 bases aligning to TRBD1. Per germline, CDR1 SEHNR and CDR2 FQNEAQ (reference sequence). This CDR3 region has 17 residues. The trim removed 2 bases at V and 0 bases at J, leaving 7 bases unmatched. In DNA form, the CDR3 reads TGTGCCAGCAGCTTATATACAGGGGACCTCTCTGGAAACACCATATATTTT. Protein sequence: CASSLYTGDLSGNTIYF.

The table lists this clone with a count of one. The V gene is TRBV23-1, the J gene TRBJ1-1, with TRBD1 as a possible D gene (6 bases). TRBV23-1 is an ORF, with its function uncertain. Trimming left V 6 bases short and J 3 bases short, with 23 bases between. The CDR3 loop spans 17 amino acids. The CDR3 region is CASREPRQEVLDTEAFF. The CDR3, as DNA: TGCGCCAGCAGGGAACCTCGACAGGAGGTTTTAGACACTGAAGCTTTCTTT.

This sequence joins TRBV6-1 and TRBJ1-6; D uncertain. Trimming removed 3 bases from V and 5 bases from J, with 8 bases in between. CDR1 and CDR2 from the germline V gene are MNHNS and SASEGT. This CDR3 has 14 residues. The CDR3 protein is CASSEPHDNSPLHF. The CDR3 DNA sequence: TGTGCCAGCAGTGAGCCACACGATAATTCACCCCTCCACTTT.

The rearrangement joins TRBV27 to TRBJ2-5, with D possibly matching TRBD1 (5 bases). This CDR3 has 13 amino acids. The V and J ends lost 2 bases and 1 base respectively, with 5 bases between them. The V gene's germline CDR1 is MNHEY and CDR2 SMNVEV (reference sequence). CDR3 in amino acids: CASSLDSQETQYF. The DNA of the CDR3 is TGTGCCAGCAGTTTAGACAGCCAAGAGACCCAGTACTTC.

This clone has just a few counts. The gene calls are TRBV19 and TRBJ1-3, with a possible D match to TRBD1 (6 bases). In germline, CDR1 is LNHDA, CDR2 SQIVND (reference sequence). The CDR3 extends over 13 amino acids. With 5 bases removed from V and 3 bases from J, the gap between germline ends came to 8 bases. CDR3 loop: CASSGTHGNTIYF. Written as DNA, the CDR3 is TGTGCCAGTAGTGGGACACATGGAAACACCATATATTTT.

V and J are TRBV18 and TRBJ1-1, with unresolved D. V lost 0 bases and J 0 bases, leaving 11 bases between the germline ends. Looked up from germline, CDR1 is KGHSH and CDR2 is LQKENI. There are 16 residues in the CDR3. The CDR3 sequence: CASSPPVGGMNTEAFF. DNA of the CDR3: TGTGCCAGCTCACCACCGGTCGGCGGAATGAACACTGAAGCTTTCTTT. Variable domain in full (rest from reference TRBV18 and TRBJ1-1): NAGVMQNPRHLVRRRGQEARLRCSPMKGHSHVYWYRQLPEEGLKFMVYLQKENIIDESGMPKERFSAEFPKEGPSILRIQQVVRGDSAAYFCASSPPVGGMNTEAFFGQGTRLTVV.

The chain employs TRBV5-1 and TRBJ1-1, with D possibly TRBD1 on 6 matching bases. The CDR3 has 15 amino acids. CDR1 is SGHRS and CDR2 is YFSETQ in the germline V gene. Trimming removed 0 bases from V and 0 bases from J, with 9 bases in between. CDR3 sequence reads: CASSLVGGVNTEAFF. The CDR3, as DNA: TGCGCCAGCAGCTTGGTAGGGGGGGTGAACACTGAAGCTTTCTTT.

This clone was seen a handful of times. CDR3 region: CASRDRGPGELFF. The CDR3 DNA reads as TGTGCCAGCCGGGACAGGGGACCCGGGGAGCTGTTTTTT. V gene TRBV6-1 combines with J gene TRBJ2-2; 10 nucleotides line up with TRBD1. The CDR3 covers 13 residues. The trim removed 8 bases at V and 6 bases at J, leaving 3 bases unmatched. Germline V gives CDR1 MNHNS, CDR2 SASEGT.

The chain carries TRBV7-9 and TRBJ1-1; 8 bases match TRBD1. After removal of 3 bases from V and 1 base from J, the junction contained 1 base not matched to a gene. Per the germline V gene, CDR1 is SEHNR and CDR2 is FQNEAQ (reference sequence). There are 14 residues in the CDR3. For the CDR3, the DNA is TGTGCCAGCAGCTTGACAGGGGAGAACACTGAAGCTTTCTTT. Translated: CASSLTGENTEAFF.

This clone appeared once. CDR3 residues: CATGRTGGQGARETQYF. As DNA, the CDR3 is TGTGCCACCGGAAGGACGGGGGGACAGGGGGCGCGGGAGACCCAGTACTTC. The V call is TRBV28, the J call TRBJ2-5; 12 bases align to TRBD1. The V gene's germline CDR1 is MDHEN and CDR2 SYDVKM. The V gene end was trimmed by 10 bases and the J gene end by 5 bases; junction bases not matched to a gene: 17. This CDR3 contains 17 residues.

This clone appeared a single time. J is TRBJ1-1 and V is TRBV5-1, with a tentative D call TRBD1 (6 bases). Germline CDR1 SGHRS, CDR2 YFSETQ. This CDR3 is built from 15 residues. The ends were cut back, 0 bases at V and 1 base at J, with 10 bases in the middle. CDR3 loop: CASSLVVTGNTEAFF. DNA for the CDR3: TGCGCCAGCAGCTTGGTAGTGACAGGGAACACTGAAGCTTTCTTT. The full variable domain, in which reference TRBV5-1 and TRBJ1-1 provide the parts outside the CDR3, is KAGVTQTPRYLIKTRGQQVTLSCSPISGHRSVSWYQQTPGQGLQFLFEYFSETQRNKGNFPGRFSGRQFSNSRSEMNVSTLELGDSALYLCASSLVVTGNTEAFFGQGTRLTVV.

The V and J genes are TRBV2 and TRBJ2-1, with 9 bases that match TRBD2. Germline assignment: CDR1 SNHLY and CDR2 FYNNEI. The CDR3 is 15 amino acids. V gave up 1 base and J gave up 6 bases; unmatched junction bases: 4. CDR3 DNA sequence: TGTGCCAGCAGTGAAGTCGCGGGAGGGGTCAATGAGCAGTTCTTC. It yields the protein CASSEVAGGVNEQFF.

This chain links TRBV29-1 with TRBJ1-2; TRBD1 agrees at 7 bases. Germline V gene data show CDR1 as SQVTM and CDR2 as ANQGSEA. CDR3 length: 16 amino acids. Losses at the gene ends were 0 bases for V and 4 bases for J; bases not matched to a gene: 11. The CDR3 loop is CSVEDPTGPSGYGYTF. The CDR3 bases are TGCAGCGTTGAAGATCCGACAGGGCCCTCCGGCTATGGCTACACCTTC.

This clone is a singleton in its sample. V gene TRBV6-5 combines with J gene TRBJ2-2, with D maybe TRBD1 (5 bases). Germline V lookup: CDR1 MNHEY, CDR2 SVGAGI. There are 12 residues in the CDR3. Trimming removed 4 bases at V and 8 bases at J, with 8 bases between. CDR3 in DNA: TGTGCCAGCAGTTTCCGACAGGGGGAGCTGTTTTTT. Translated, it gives CASSFRQGELFF.

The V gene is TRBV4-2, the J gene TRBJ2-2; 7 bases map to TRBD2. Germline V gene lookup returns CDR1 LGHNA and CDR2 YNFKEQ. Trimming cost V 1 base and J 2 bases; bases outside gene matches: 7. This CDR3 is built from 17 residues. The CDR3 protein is CASSQGTRAENTGELFF. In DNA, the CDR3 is TGTGCCAGCAGCCAAGGGACTAGAGCTGAAAACACCGGGGAGCTGTTTTTT.

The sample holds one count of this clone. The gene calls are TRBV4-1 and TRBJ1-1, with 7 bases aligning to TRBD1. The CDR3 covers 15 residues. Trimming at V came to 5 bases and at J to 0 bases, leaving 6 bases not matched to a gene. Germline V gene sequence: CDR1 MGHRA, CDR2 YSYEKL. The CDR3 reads CASSVDRALNTEAFF. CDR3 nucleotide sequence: TGCGCCAGCAGCGTCGACAGGGCACTGAACACTGAAGCTTTCTTT.

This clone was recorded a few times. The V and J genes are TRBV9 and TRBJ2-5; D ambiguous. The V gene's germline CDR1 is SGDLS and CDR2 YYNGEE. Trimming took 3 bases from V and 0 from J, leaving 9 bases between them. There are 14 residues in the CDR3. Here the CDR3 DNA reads TGTGCCAGCAGCGCCGGAGCGTACCAAGAGACCCAGTACTTC. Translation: CASSAGAYQETQYF.